The clone carrying this T cell receptor beta chain has just one count. The antigen remains undetermined. Primers: 60 Vbeta forward and 13 Jbeta reverse. This table comes from immunoSEQ multiplex PCR, and its TCRdb copy is limited to in-frame clones, with some not included. Seen here are about 150,000 clones, roughly three quarters observed once, and the top ten hold 1.5% to 2%. The record originates from a study of cytomegalovirus exposure and HLA in healthy donors. Germline V gene lookup returns CDR1 SQVTM and CDR2 ANQGSEA. The CDR3 has 15 amino acids. Unmatched junction bases numbered 7, after V lost 7 bases and J lost 0 bases. Study outcomes and limitations: CMV antigen specificity of a few CMV-associated chains was confirmed in vitro.

The gene calls are TRBV29-1 and TRBJ2-3, with TRBD1 identical over 10 bases. The receptor was derived from a woman in her forties in good health and CMV-seronegative. The sequenced sample was PBMCs. CDR3 sequence reads: CSADGTGASTDTQYF. Here the CDR3 DNA reads TGCAGCGCAGACGGGACAGGGGCGAGCACAGATACGCAGTATTTT.